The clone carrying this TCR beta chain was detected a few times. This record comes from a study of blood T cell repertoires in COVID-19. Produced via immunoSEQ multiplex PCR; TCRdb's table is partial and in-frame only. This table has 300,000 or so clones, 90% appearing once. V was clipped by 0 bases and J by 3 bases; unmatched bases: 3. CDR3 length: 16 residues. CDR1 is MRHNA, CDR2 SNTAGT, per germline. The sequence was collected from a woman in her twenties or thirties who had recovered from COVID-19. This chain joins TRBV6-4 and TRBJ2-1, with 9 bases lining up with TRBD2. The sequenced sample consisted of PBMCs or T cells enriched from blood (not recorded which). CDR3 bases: TGTGCCAGCAGTGACTCGGCTAGCGGGGACTACAATGAGCAGTTCTTC. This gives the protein CASSDSASGDYNEQFF.